Detailed here is one T cell receptor (beta chain). What it binds is not known. TCRdb's table, derived via immunoSEQ multiplex PCR, lists solely in-frame clones and lacks some. The sample includes approximately 340,000 clones, roughly nine tenths of them seen just once. This sample was taken from a study of Ad26.COV2.S vaccination and SARS-CoV-2 variants. Study-wide findings and caveats: Vaccinees and placebo recipients showed similar non-spike TCR breadth.

The CDR3 contains 14 residues. CDR1 and CDR2 from the germline V gene are SNHLY and FYNNEI. The ends were cut back, 1 base at V and 8 bases at J, with 9 bases in the middle. The clonotype originates from a human donor who had recovered from COVID-19. This specimen was peripheral blood, taken after recovery from COVID-19. This chain links TRBV2 with TRBJ1-6; D gene uncertain. The CDR3 here is CASSEVVWYSPLHF. For the CDR3, the DNA is TGTGCCAGCAGTGAAGTGGTCTGGTATTCACCCCTCCACTTT.